The present TCR beta chain was sequenced within a study of lymphopenia after photon versus proton radiotherapy. Study observations and caveats: Larger post-nadir TCR diversity loss correlated inversely with survival in deceased patients. After lymphocyte nadir, photon-treated repertoires showed oligoclonal expansion, especially CD8+ Temra. Photon-treated patients lost naive T cells and TCR diversity; proton-treated stayed stable.

Concerning this clone: Its antigen remains unidentified.

Germline V gene sequence: CDR1 LNHDA, CDR2 SQIVND (reference sequence). With 4 bases removed from V and 5 bases from J, the gap between germline ends came to 15 bases. The CDR3 contains 14 residues. Assay: immunoSEQ multiplex PCR; the TCRdb copy retains only in-frame clones and omits some. The sample records over 20,000 clones, approximately 90% being singletons. The TCR sequence derives from a man older than 75 with esophageal cancer. The sample consisted of peripheral blood, taken from a patient treated with proton-based radiotherapy. The chain links TRBV19 to TRBJ2-7, with TRBD1 as a possible D gene (6 bases). CDR3: CASSKGHNINEQYF. The CDR3 region has the DNA TGTGCCAGTAGTAAGGGACACAACATCAACGAGCAGTACTTC.